This T cell receptor beta chain was captured by sequencing in a study of cytomegalovirus exposure and HLA in healthy donors. PCR involved 60 Vbeta and 13 Jbeta primers. The assay was immunoSEQ multiplex PCR, and TCRdb's table has in-frame clones only and misses some. This sample has roughly 170,000 clones, with 75% to 85% found just once. The V gene's germline CDR1 is MGHRA and CDR2 YSYEKL. Deletions cut 4 bases from V and 0 bases from J, with 18 bases between. This CDR3 is built from 17 residues. The sequencing input was PBMCs. This clonotype was sampled from a girl aged 2 to 9 in good health and CMV-seropositive. The chain carries TRBV4-1 and TRBJ1-2; maybe TRBD1 (6 bases). CDR3 nucleotide sequence: TGCGCCAGCAGCCCCGGGGGGGGGCGAACTACTAACTATGGCTACACCTTC. Protein: CASSPGGGRTTNYGYTF.